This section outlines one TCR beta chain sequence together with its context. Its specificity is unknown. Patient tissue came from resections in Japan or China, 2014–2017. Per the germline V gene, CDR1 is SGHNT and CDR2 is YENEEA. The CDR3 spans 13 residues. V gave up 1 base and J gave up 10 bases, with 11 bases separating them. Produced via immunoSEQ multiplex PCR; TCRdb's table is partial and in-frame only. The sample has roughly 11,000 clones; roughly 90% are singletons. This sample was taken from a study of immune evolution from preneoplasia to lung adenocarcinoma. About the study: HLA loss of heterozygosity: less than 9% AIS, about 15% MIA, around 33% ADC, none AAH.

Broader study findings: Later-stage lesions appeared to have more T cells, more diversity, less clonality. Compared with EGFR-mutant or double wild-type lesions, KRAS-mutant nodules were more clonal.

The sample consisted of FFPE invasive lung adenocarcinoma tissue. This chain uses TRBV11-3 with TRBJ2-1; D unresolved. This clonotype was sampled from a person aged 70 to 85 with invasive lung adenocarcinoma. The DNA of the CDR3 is TGTGCCAGCAGCTTAGGATCAGGTTCGGAGCAGTTCTTC. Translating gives CASSLGSGSEQFF.